Listed here is a single T cell receptor (beta chain). This table comes from immunoSEQ multiplex PCR, and its TCRdb copy is limited to in-frame clones, with some not included. The repertoire holds about 86,000 clones, with approximately 96% as singletons. The sample originates from a study of technical replicates of blood from a handful of donors. Material: T cells isolated from PBMCs. This TCR was recovered from a human donor in good health.

The CDR3 spells CASSLAPPLAGGPDTGELFF. DNA of the CDR3: TGTGCCAGCAGCTTAGCCCCTCCGCTAGCGGGAGGGCCGGACACCGGGGAGCTGTTTTTT. This chain connects TRBV11-3 to TRBJ2-2; 12 nucleotides line up with TRBD2. This CDR3 region has 20 residues. Per germline, CDR1 SGHNT and CDR2 YENEEA. V lost 1 base, J lost 3 bases, and 12 bases stayed unmatched.